This TCR beta chain was profiled in a study of chemoradiotherapy in HPV16-positive cancers. Looking at the study overall: Functional T-cell assays on a couple of HPV16-positive patients' cells defined candidate HPV-specific clones and common TCR motifs. General observations from the study: In HPV16-positive patients, HPV-responsive T-cell expansion tracked better recurrence-free survival.

Comments on this clone: Its antigen remains unknown.

Samples were taken several times over chemoradiotherapy. The V end lost 0 bases, the J end lost 0 bases, and 6 bases lay between the germline ends. This CDR3 is 15 amino acids long. The germline V gene encodes CDR1 SGHRS and CDR2 YFSETQ. The method was immunoSEQ multiplex PCR; TCRdb's version includes in-frame clones alone and lacks a portion of them. The table has 9,000 to 13,000 clones, over 60% seen once. The sequenced sample was tumor tissue, obtained from a patient who underwent chemoradiotherapy. V gene TRBV5-1 combines with J gene TRBJ1-4, with D unresolved. This clonotype was sampled from a human donor with HPV-associated anogenital cancer. As DNA, the CDR3 is TGCGCCAGCAGCTTGGTGAGAGCAACTAATGAAAAACTGTTTTTT. This encodes CASSLVRATNEKLFF.